The present entry profiles one T cell receptor (beta chain) with its context. Antigen unknown. The data are from a study of shared clonotypes between healthy human individuals. About the study: Donor ages ranged 18 to 49 years: a couple of women, a few men.

Terminally differentiated effector memory CD45RA+ cells were excluded from the naive CD8 cells, which were CD45RO-negative and positively selected for CCR7. TCRdb's copy holds only in-frame clones and misses some; the assay was immunoSEQ multiplex PCR. The profile shows about 2.1 million clones, approximately 92% of them singletons. Study outcomes and limitations: Non-shared clonotypes showed lower generation probabilities than clonotypes common to all four donors. Naive subsets generally exceeded memory subsets in estimated richness. At large depth, rarefaction still showed sorted-subset sequencing to be incomplete.

The sequencing sample was made of naive CD8+ T cells from PBMCs. The origin of this receptor is a man between 18 and 29 years old in good health. Some clones in this sample may be carry-over from other donors' samples.

The CDR3 DNA follows: TGTGCCAGCAGCTGGGACAGAAGTGCTCCTGGGGCCAACGTCCTGACTTTC. This codes for CASSWDRSAPGANVLTF. The chain carries TRBV7-3 and TRBJ2-6; 7 bases are shared with TRBD1. There are 17 residues in the CDR3. CDR1 is SGHTA, CDR2 FQGTGA, per germline. With 4 bases clipped from V and 2 bases from J, the junction kept 8 bases outside the gene matches.